This T cell receptor (beta chain) was captured by sequencing in a study of shared clonotypes between healthy human individuals. Study overall: Samples came from a couple of female and a few male donors aged 18 to 49. There were three CD4 naive, three CD4 memory, two CD8 naive and one CD8 memory plates per donor.

V was pared by 2 bases and J by 5 bases, with 6 bases between. CDR3 length equals 12 residues. CDR1 and CDR2 from the germline V gene are MRHNA and SNTAGT. Method: immunoSEQ multiplex PCR; TCRdb's copy keeps in-frame clones and lacks some. Of nearly 1 million clones listed, more than 75% are singletons. Sequenced material: memory CD4+ T cells sorted from blood. Subset noted: CD45RA-negative fraction. This TCR derives from a young man in good health. V usage is TRBV6-4 and J usage is TRBJ2-5; D is ambiguous. The CDR3 sequence: CASSDLLETQYF. Written as DNA, the CDR3 is TGTGCCAGCAGTGACCTTTTGGAGACCCAGTACTTC.